These 10 T cell receptor beta chains came from one sample sequenced in a study of T cells in Graves' hyperthyroidism and ophthalmopathy. Template material for amplifying TCR beta CDR3 regions consisted of RNA transcripts. The HTBI set primed first-round TCR CDR3 RT-PCR. In TCRdb, the multiplex PCR reads were re-called with MiXCR into one record per CDR3 protein. The top ten hold 7.3% of the sample, which has roughly 630,000 distinct CDR3 sequences, around 14% seen once. Input material: blood. The receptors come from a young woman with Graves' hyperthyroidism.

This clonotype has only a few counts. J is TRBJ2-2 and V is TRBV4-1, with 10 bases that match TRBD1. The ends lost 6 bases at V and 4 bases at J; junction bases unmatched: 8. Germline assignment: CDR1 MGHRA and CDR2 YSYEKL. This CDR3 spans 16 amino acids. As DNA, the CDR3 is TGCGCCAGCAGACGGGACAGGGGTCGGAGCACCGGGGAGCTGTTTTTT. Its translation is CASRRDRGRSTGELFF.

In its sample, this clonotype was seen many times. J is TRBJ2-3 and V is TRBV10-3; D might be TRBD2 (6 bases). V was shortened by 6 bases and J by 0 bases, with 10 bases between the two germline ends. Germline CDR1 ENHRY, CDR2 SYGVKD. CDR3 size: 14 residues. Here the CDR3 reads CAIRGGTSTDTQYF. The CDR3, as DNA: TGTGCCATCAGAGGCGGGACTAGCACAGATACGCAGTATTTT.

To note about this clonotype: A much more abundant neighbour one base away suggests this may be a read error. The chain combines TRBV6-1 with TRBJ1-1, with 8 positions matching TRBD1. The CDR3 runs to 12 residues. The germline gives CDR1 MNHNS, CDR2 SASEGT. V was clipped by 7 bases and J by 3 bases; unmatched bases: 1. Here the CDR3 reads CASNRGDTEAFF. In DNA, the CDR3 is TGTGCCAGCAACAGGGGGGACACTGAAGCTTTCTTT.

The gene calls are TRBV2 and TRBJ2-7, with D perhaps being TRBD1 or TRBD2 (5 bases each). V shed 8 bases and J shed 2 bases, with 10 bases lying between them. Per the germline V gene, CDR1 is SNHLY and CDR2 is FYNNEI. The CDR3 has 12 amino acids. DNA for the CDR3: TGTGCCAGCTTCGGGGACCCCTACGAGCAGTACTTC. Translation gives CASFGDPYEQYF.

This clonotype was detected only a few times. V usage is TRBV27 and J usage is TRBJ1-1; D gene ambiguous. CDR3 size: 14 residues. V was pared by 0 bases and J by 3 bases, with 8 bases between. Germline lookup yields CDR1 MNHEY and CDR2 SMNVEV (reference sequence). CDR3 sequence: CASSLSAVHTEAFF. The CDR3 nucleotides read TGTGCCAGCAGTTTATCAGCAGTGCACACTGAAGCTTTCTTT.

The rearrangement joins TRBV6-5 to TRBJ2-2; maybe TRBD1 (6 bases). V dropped 2 bases and J dropped 6 bases, with 13 bases sitting between them. CDR3 length: 15 amino acids. Germline loops: CDR1 MNHEY, CDR2 SVGAGI. CDR3: CASSYIQGSSGELFF. CDR3 DNA: TGTGCCAGCAGTTACATACAGGGATCATCCGGGGAGCTGTTTTTT.

This clonotype was found a few times. The J gene is TRBJ1-1, the V gene TRBV6-5, with 8 bases matching TRBD1. The CDR3 consists of 14 residues. V lost 1 base to trimming and J lost 3 bases; unmatched junction nucleotides: 1. Germline CDR1 MNHEY, CDR2 SVGAGI. This CDR3 reads CASSYLTGDTEAFF. CDR3 in DNA: TGTGCCAGCAGTTACTTGACAGGGGACACTGAAGCTTTCTTT.

The chain links TRBV12-3 or TRBV12-4 to TRBJ2-1; 9 bases match TRBD2. The CDR3 totals 14 residues. The junction had 8 bases not matched to a gene; V was cut back by 5 bases and J by 9 bases. CDR3 loop: CASSSSGSIGEQFF. The CDR3 nucleotides are TGTGCCAGCAGTAGTAGCGGGAGTATTGGTGAGCAGTTCTTC.

This clonotype was seen many times. The chain carries TRBV28 and TRBJ1-1; D is undetermined. The V end lost 6 bases, the J end lost 0 bases, and 23 bases lay between the germline ends. CDR3 size: 18 residues. CDR1 MDHEN and CDR2 SYDVKM come from the germline V gene. The CDR3 coding sequence is TGTGCCAGCAGCAAGGGCTCGCTGACGGCAAGATTGAACACTGAAGCTTTCTTT. This codes for CASSKGSLTARLNTEAFF.

The gene calls are TRBV7-2 and TRBJ2-3; 8 bases align to TRBD2. The CDR3 consists of 17 residues. After removal of 4 bases from V and 0 bases from J, the junction contained 9 bases not matched to a gene. The germline CDR1 and CDR2 sequences are SGHTA and FQGNSA. This chain's CDR3 is CASSSRWASGSTDTQYF. CDR3 nucleotide sequence: TGTGCCAGCAGCTCCCGCTGGGCTAGCGGGAGCACAGATACGCAGTATTTT.